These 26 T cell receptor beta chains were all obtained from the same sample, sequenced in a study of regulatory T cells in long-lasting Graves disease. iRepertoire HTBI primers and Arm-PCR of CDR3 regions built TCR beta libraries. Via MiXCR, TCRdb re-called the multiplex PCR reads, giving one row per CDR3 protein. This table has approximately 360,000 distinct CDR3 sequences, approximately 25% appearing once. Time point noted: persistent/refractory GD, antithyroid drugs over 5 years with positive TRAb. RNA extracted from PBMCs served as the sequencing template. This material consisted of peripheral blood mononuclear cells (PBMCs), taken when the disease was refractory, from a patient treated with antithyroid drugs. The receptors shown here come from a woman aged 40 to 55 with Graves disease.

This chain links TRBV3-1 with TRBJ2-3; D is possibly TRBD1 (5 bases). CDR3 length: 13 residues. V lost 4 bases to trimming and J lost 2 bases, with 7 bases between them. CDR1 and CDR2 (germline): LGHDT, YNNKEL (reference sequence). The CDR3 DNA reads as TGTGCCAGCAGCCTGACAGACACAGATACGCAGTATTTT. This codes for CASSLTDTDTQYF.

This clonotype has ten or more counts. The CDR3 loop reads CASNHRGEQETQYF. In nucleotides, the CDR3 is TGTGCCAGCAACCACCGGGGAGAACAAGAGACCCAGTACTTC. The chain links TRBV6-1 to TRBJ2-5, with D perhaps TRBD2 (5 bases). V lost 7 bases, J lost 2 bases, and 14 bases lay in between. The CDR3 has 14 amino acids. Per germline, CDR1 MNHNS and CDR2 SASEGT.

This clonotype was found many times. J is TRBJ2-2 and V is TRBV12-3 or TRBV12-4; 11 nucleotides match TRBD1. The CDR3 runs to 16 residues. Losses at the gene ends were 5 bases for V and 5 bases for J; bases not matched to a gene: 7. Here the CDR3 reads CASSPGTGGSTGELFF. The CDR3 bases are TGTGCCAGCAGTCCCGGGACAGGGGGATCTACCGGGGAGCTGTTTTTT.

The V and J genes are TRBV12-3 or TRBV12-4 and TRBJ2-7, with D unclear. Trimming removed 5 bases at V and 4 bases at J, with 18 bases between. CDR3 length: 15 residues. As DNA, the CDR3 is TGTGCCAGCAGTCGCCGACCCCTTGAACCGTACGAGCAGTACTTC. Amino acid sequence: CASSRRPLEPYEQYF.

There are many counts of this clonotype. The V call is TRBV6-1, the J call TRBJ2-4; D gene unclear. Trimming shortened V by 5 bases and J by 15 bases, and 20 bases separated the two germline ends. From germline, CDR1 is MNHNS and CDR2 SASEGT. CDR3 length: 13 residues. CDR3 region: CASSPDGRPRWYF. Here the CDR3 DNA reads TGTGCCAGCAGTCCCGACGGACGGCCACGATGGTACTTC.

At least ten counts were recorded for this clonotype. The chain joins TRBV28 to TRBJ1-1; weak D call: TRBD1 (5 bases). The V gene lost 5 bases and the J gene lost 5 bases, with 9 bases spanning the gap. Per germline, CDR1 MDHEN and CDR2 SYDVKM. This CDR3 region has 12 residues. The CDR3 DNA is TGTGCCAGCAGTGGGGGGGGTACTGAAGCTTTCTTT. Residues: CASSGGGTEAFF.

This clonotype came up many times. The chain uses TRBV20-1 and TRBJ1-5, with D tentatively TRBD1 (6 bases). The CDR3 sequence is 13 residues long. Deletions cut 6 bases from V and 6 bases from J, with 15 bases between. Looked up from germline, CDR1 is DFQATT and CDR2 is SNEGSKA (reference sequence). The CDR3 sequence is CSASGGASQPQHF. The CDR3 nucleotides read TGCAGTGCCAGTGGGGGGGCAAGTCAGCCCCAGCATTTT.

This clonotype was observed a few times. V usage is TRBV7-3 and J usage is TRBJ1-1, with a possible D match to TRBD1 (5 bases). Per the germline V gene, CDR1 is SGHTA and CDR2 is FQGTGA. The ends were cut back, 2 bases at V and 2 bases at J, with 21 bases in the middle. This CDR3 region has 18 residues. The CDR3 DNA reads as TGTGCCAGCAGCTTATTCGGAGGGGAGTTGAGTAGAAACACTGAAGCTTTCTTT. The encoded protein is CASSLFGGELSRNTEAFF.

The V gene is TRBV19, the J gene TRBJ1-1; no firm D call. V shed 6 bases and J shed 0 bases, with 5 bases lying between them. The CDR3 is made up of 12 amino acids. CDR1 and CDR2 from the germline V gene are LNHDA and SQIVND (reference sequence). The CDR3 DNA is TGTGCCAGTAGGGAGGTGAACACTGAAGCTTTCTTT. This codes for CASREVNTEAFF.

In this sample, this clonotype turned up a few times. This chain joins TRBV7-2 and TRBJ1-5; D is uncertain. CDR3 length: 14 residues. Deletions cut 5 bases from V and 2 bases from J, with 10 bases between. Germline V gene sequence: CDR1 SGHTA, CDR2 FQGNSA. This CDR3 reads CASSIKTGNQPQHF. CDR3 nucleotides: TGTGCCAGCAGCATCAAAACAGGCAATCAGCCCCAGCATTTT.

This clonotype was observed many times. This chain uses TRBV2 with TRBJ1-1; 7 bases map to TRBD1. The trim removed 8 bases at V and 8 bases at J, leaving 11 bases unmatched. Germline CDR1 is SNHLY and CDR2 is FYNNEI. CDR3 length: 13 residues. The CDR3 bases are TGTGCCAGCCACTCAGGGGGAGGGAGAGAAGCTTTCTTT. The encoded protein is CASHSGGGREAFF.

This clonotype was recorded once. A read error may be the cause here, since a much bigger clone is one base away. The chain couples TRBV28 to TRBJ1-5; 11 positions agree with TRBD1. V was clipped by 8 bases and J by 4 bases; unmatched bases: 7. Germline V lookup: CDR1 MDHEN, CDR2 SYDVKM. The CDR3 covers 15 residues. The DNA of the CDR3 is TGTGCCAGCCGCATCCGGGACAGGGGGAATCAGCCCCAGCATTTT. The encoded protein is CASRIRDRGNQPQHF.

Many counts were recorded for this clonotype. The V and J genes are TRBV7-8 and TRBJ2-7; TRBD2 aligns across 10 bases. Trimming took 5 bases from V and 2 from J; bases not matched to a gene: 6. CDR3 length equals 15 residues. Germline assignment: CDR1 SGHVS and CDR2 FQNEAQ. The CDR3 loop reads CASSPKAGGTYEQYF. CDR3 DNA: TGTGCCAGCAGCCCCAAAGCGGGAGGGACCTACGAGCAGTACTTC.

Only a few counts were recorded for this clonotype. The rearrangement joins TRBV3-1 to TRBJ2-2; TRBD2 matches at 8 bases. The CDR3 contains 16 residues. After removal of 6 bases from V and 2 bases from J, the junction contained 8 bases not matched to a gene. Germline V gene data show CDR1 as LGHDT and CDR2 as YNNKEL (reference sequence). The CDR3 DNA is TGTGCCAGCAGGGTGAAAGCGGGAGAAAACACCGGGGAGCTGTTTTTT. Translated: CASRVKAGENTGELFF. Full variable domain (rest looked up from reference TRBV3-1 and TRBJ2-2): DTAVSQTPKYLVTQMGNDKSIKCEQNLGHDTMYWYKQDSKKFLKIMFSYNNKELIINETVPNRFSPKSPDKAHLNLHINSLELGDSAVYFCASRVKAGENTGELFFGEGSRLTVL.

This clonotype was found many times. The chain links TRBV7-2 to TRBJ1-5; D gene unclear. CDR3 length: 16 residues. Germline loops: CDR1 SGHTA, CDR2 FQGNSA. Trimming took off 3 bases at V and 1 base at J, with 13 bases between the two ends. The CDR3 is CASSFELLASNQPQHF. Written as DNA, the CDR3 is TGTGCCAGCAGCTTTGAGCTTTTAGCCAGCAATCAGCCCCAGCATTTT.

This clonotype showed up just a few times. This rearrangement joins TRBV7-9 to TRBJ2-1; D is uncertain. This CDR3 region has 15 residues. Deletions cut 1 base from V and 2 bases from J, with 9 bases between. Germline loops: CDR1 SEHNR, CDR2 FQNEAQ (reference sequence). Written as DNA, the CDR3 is TGTGCCAGCAGCTTAGATGATGCAGCCTACAATGAGCAGTTCTTC. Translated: CASSLDDAAYNEQFF.

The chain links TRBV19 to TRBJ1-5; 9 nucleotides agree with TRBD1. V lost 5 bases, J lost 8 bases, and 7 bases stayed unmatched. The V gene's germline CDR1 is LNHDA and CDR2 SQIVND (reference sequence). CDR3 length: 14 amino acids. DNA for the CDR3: TGTGCCAGTAGTCGGGACAGGGAAAGTGAGCCCCAGCATTTT. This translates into CASSRDRESEPQHF.

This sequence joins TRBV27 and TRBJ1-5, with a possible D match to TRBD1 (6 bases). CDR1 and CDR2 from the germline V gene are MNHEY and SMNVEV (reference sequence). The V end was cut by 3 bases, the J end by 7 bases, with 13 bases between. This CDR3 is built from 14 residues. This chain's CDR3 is CASSLSRGLQPQHF. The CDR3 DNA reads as TGTGCCAGCAGTTTGTCCAGGGGCCTCCAGCCCCAGCATTTT.

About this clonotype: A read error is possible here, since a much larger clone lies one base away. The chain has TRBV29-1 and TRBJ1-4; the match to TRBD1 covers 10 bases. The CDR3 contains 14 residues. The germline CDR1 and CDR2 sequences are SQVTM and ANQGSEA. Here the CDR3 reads CSVMWTGGNEKLSF. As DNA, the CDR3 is TGCAGCGTCATGTGGACAGGGGGTAATGAAAAACTGTCTTTT.

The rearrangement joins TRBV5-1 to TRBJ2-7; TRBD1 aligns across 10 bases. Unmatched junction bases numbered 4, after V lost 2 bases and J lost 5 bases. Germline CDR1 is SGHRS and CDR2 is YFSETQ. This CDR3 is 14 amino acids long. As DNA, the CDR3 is TGCGCCAGCAGCTTACTGACAGGGGGCCACGAGCAGTACTTC. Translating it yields CASSLLTGGHEQYF.

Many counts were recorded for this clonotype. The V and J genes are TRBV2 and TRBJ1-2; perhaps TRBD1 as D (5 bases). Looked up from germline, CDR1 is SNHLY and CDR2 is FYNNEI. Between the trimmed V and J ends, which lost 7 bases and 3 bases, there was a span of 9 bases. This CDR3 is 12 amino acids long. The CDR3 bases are TGTGCCAGCAAAGCAGGGTACTATGGCTACACCTTC. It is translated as CASKAGYYGYTF.

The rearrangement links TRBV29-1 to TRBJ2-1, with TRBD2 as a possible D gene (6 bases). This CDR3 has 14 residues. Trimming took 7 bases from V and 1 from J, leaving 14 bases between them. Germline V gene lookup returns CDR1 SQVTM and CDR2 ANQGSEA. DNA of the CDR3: TGCAGCGCGTTTAGCGGAGCTTCCTACAATGAGCAGTTCTTC. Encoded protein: CSAFSGASYNEQFF.

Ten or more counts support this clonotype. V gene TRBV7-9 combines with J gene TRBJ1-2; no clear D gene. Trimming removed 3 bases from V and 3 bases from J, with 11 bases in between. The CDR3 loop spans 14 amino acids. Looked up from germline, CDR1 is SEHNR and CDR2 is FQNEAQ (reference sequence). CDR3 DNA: TGTGCCAGCAGCTTTGGAGGACTAGACTATGGCTACACCTTC. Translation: CASSFGGLDYGYTF. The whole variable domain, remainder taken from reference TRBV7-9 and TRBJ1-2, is DTGVSQNPRHKITKRGQNVTFRCDPISEHNRLYWYRQTLGQGPEFLTYFQNEAQLEKSRLLSDRFSAERPKGSFSTLEIQRTEQGDSAMYLCASSFGGLDYGYTFGSGTRLTVV.

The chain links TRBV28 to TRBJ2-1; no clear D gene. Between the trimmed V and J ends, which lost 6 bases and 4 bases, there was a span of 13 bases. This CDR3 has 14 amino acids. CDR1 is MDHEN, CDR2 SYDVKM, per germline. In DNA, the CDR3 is TGTGCCAGCAGCCCATCCCCGCGGTACAATGAGCAGTTCTTC. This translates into CASSPSPRYNEQFF.

CDR3 DNA: TGTGCCAGCTCACCACCGGGACAGGGGTTGAGCTACACCTTC. Its translation: CASSPPGQGLSYTF. The chain combines TRBV18 with TRBJ1-2; 10 bases align to TRBD1. The germline V gene encodes CDR1 KGHSH and CDR2 LQKENI. V was pared by 0 bases and J by 9 bases, with 4 bases of the junction left unmatched. CDR3 length: 14 amino acids.

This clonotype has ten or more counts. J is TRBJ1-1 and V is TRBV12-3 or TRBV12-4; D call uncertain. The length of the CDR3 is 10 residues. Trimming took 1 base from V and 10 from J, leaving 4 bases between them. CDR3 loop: CASSLGAAFF. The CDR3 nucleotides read TGTGCCAGCAGTTTAGGGGCAGCTTTCTTT.